The clone carrying this TCR beta chain appeared many times. In germline, CDR1 is MNHNS, CDR2 SASEGT. The CDR3 loop spans 14 amino acids. This sample was included in a study of immune characterization of retroperitoneal liposarcoma. TCRdb ran MiXCR on the PCR reads and lists one entry per CDR3 protein. The sample lists roughly 2,900 distinct CDR3 sequences, 27% seen once, with 15% in the top ten. The chain carries TRBV6-1 and TRBJ2-1, with 7 positions matching TRBD1. The J call could be wrong; TRBJ2-7 is a better fit for the DNA end. The sample was tumor tissue. The sequence derives from a female donor with retroperitoneal liposarcoma. The DNA of the CDR3 is TGTGCCAGCAGCCGACGGGACAGCCATTATGAGCAGTACTTC. It encodes CASSRRDSHYEQYF.